The 30 T cell receptor beta chains below were found in one sample sequenced in a study of CD8+ T cells in alopecia areata. Extraction of RNA preceded its reverse transcription into cDNA, which served as the sequencing template. Generated by immunoSEQ multiplex PCR, the TCRdb table keeps only in-frame clones and is missing some. The table records 140,000 to 150,000 clones, roughly 54% of them present only once. Treatment defined: oral pan-JAK inhibitor, 5-10 mg twice daily. The specimen comprised CD8+ T cells sorted from blood, sampled at week 4, from a patient treated with tofacitinib. The receptors were gathered from a human donor with alopecia areata.

The V call is TRBV7-2, the J call TRBJ2-1, with 8 bases lining up with TRBD1. The CDR3 is 15 amino acids. The trim removed 3 bases at V and 1 base at J, leaving 2 bases unmatched. Germline V CDR1 and CDR2: SGHTA, FQGNSA. The chain's CDR3 is CASSFRQGSYNEQFF. The CDR3 DNA reads as TGTGCCAGCAGCTTCAGACAGGGGTCCTACAATGAGCAGTTCTTC.

The chain combines TRBV6-1 with TRBJ2-3; tentatively, D is TRBD1 (5 bases). The CDR3 spans 17 residues. The germline V gene has CDR1 MNHNS and CDR2 SASEGT. Between the trimmed V and J ends, which lost 2 bases and 3 bases, there was a span of 18 bases. This CDR3 reads CASSESVDFSGTDTQYF. CDR3 bases: TGTGCCAGCAGTGAATCGGTCGACTTCTCAGGGACAGATACGCAGTATTTT.

This sequence joins TRBV2 and TRBJ2-2; D is unclear. Trimming took 2 bases from V and 0 from J, leaving 4 bases between them. Germline CDR1 SNHLY, CDR2 FYNNEI. The CDR3 has 14 amino acids. CDR3 sequence (DNA): TGTGCCAGCAGTGAATTTTCGAACACCGGGGAGCTGTTTTTT. This gives the protein CASSEFSNTGELFF.

This clone was seen only a few times. V usage is TRBV11-2 and J usage is TRBJ2-5, with TRBD2 matching 11 bases. Looked up from germline, CDR1 is SGHAT and CDR2 is FQNNGV. The CDR3 is 18 amino acids. The junction had 11 bases not matched to a gene; V was cut back by 5 bases and J by 0 bases. Here the CDR3 reads CASSTAMTSGDHQETQYF. In DNA form, the CDR3 reads TGTGCCAGCAGCACAGCGATGACTAGCGGGGATCACCAAGAGACCCAGTACTTC.

The chain is built from TRBV2 and TRBJ1-1, with D unresolved. Trimming took 7 bases from V and 11 from J, leaving 14 bases between them. This CDR3 spans 11 amino acids. The V gene's germline CDR1 is SNHLY and CDR2 FYNNEI. Written as DNA, the CDR3 is TGTGCCAGCATGTGGATTCCCGGGGCTTTCTTT. The encoded protein is CASMWIPGAFF.

The chain employs TRBV7-9 and TRBJ2-1; D unresolved. Between the trimmed V and J ends, which lost 3 bases and 1 base, there was a span of 4 bases. Germline-derived CDR1 and CDR2 are SEHNR and FQNEAQ (reference sequence). This CDR3 region has 13 residues. The CDR3 loop is CASSFQSYNEQFF. CDR3 DNA sequence: TGTGCCAGCAGCTTCCAATCCTACAATGAGCAGTTCTTC. Supplemented by reference TRBV7-9 and TRBJ2-1, the full variable domain reads DTGVSQNPRHKITKRGQNVTFRCDPISEHNRLYWYRQTLGQGPEFLTYFQNEAQLEKSRLLSDRFSAERPKGSFSTLEIQRTEQGDSAMYLCASSFQSYNEQFFGPGTRLTVL.

V gene TRBV9 combines with J gene TRBJ2-3; D remains unclear. V was clipped by 1 base and J by 1 base, with 7 bases between them. The CDR3 runs to 14 residues. Germline V gives CDR1 SGDLS, CDR2 YYNGEE. DNA for the CDR3: TGTGCCAGCAGCGTACAGTCCGGCACAGATACGCAGTATTTT. Amino acid sequence: CASSVQSGTDTQYF.

DNA for the CDR3: TGTGCCAGCAGTGTCGAAGAAATCTCGAACACCGGGGAGCTGTTTTTT. Residues: CASSVEEISNTGELFF. This chain joins TRBV2 and TRBJ2-2; D gene ambiguous. There are 16 residues in the CDR3. The germline V and J ends were trimmed by 4 bases and 0 bases, with 12 bases remaining between them. Germline values: CDR1 SNHLY, CDR2 FYNNEI.

The V and J genes are TRBV6-6 and TRBJ1-1, with D possibly TRBD1 on 6 matching bases. V was shortened by 2 bases and J by 5 bases, with 15 bases between the two germline ends. CDR1 is MNHNY and CDR2 is SVGAGI in the germline V gene (reference sequence). The CDR3 is 15 amino acids. CDR3 amino acids: CASSYLQGGWTEAFF. The DNA of the CDR3 is TGTGCCAGCAGTTACCTACAGGGTGGGTGGACTGAAGCTTTCTTT.

V is TRBV27 and J is TRBJ1-6, with D unclear. Germline V CDR1 and CDR2: MNHEY, SMNVEV (reference sequence). V gave up 3 bases and J gave up 6 bases, with 15 bases separating them. This CDR3 comprises 16 residues. The CDR3: CASSFAAGRLNSPLHF. The CDR3 bases are TGTGCCAGCAGTTTTGCGGCAGGTCGGCTTAATTCACCCCTCCACTTT.

The rearrangement uses TRBV4-1 and TRBJ1-5; D possibly corresponds to TRBD1 (6 bases). Germline CDR1 is MGHRA and CDR2 is YSYEKL. V gave up 1 base and J gave up 1 base, with 14 bases separating them. This CDR3 region has 17 residues. The CDR3 is CASSQVIGTTSNQPQHF. In DNA, the CDR3 is TGCGCCAGCAGCCAAGTAATAGGGACAACCAGCAATCAGCCCCAGCATTTT.

With regard to this clone: One end of the junction does not line up with germline, which may come from a read error. The gene calls are TRBV7-7 and TRBJ2-5; TRBD1 matches 7 bases. The CDR3 is 14 amino acids. Germline CDR1 is SSHAT and CDR2 is FNYEAQ (reference sequence). CDR3 bases: TGTGCTAGCAGCCTGGACAGGAACCAAGAGACCCAGTACTTC. This gives the protein CASSLDRNQETQYF.

The CDR3 sequence: CASSDQRQGTETQYF. The CDR3 DNA is TGTGCCAGCAGTGACCAAAGACAGGGGACTGAGACCCAGTACTTC. The gene calls are TRBV25-1 and TRBJ2-5; 8 bases match TRBD1. The CDR3 has 15 amino acids. Trimming took 3 bases from V and 5 from J; bases not matched to a gene: 8. Germline V lookup: CDR1 MGHDK, CDR2 SYGVNS. The variable domain in full, completed from reference TRBV25-1 and TRBJ2-5, reads EADIYQTPRYLVIGTGKKITLECSQTMGHDKMYWYQQDPGMELHLIHYSYGVNSTEKGDLSSESTVSRIRTEHFPLTLESARPSHTSQYLCASSDQRQGTETQYFGPGTRLLVL.

This clone was observed many times. The chain links TRBV11-2 to TRBJ2-1; D is undetermined. The V gene lost 2 bases and the J gene lost 9 bases, with 2 bases spanning the gap. CDR1 and CDR2 (germline): SGHAT, FQNNGV. CDR3 length equals 10 residues. CDR3 sequence reads: CASSLTEQFF. DNA for the CDR3: TGTGCCAGCAGCTTAACTGAGCAGTTCTTC. The whole variable domain, remainder taken from reference TRBV11-2 and TRBJ2-1, is EAGVAQSPRYKIIEKRQSVAFWCNPISGHATLYWYQQILGQGPKLLIQFQNNGVVDDSQLPKDRFSAERLKGVDSTLKIQPAKLEDSAVYLCASSLTEQFFGPGTRLTVL.

The sample holds a few counts of this clone. The V gene is TRBV9, the J gene TRBJ2-7, with a weak D call TRBD2 (5 bases). The CDR3 is 14 amino acids. Per germline, CDR1 SGDLS and CDR2 YYNGEE. The V end lost 4 bases, the J end lost 4 bases, and 15 bases lay between the germline ends. CDR3 sequence: CASSPREGRYEQYF. The CDR3 coding sequence is TGTGCCAGCAGCCCTCGTGAGGGCCGTTACGAGCAGTACTTC.

The chain recombines TRBV5-6 with TRBJ2-5; 8 nucleotides agree with TRBD2. CDR1 and CDR2 from the germline V gene are SGHDT and YYEEEE. After removal of 3 bases from V and 3 bases from J, the junction contained 7 bases not matched to a gene. This CDR3 region has 15 residues. The CDR3 spells CASSYMKLAEETQYF. CDR3 DNA: TGTGCCAGCAGCTACATGAAACTAGCGGAAGAGACCCAGTACTTC.

The chain has TRBV27 and TRBJ2-1; tentative D call: TRBD2 (5 bases). V was shortened by 6 bases and J by 4 bases, with 16 bases between the two germline ends. The length of the CDR3 is 15 residues. CDR1 and CDR2 (germline): MNHEY, SMNVEV (reference sequence). The CDR3 protein is CASRDSAHPYNEQFF. In DNA form, the CDR3 reads TGTGCCAGCAGGGACTCAGCACATCCATACAATGAGCAGTTCTTC.

This clone was counted between two and nine times. V and J are TRBV18 and TRBJ2-2; 7 nucleotides align to TRBD1. V lost 11 bases and J lost 0; bases outside the gene matches: 6. In germline, CDR1 is KGHSH, CDR2 LQKENI. The CDR3 is made up of 14 amino acids. CDR3 nucleotides: TGTGCCGCGTCGGGACAGCCGAACACCGGGGAGCTGTTTTTT. Its translation: CAASGQPNTGELFF.

The V gene is TRBV6-4, the J gene TRBJ1-6; no firm D call. The V and J ends lost 2 bases and 10 bases respectively, with 9 bases between them. The CDR3 has 13 amino acids. Germline CDR1 is MRHNA and CDR2 is SNTAGT. CDR3 DNA sequence: TGTGCCAGCAGTGACGGAGAGGAATCACCCCTCCACTTT. This gives the protein CASSDGEESPLHF.

V is TRBV13 and J is TRBJ2-3; 7 bases are shared with TRBD1. Germline lookup yields CDR1 PRHDT and CDR2 FYEKMQ (reference sequence). The CDR3 sequence is 18 residues long. Unmatched junction bases numbered 14, after V lost 5 bases and J lost 0 bases. CDR3 in amino acids: CASSPRQGLPLSTDTQYF. The CDR3 coding sequence is TGTGCCAGCAGCCCGAGACAGGGCCTCCCGCTGAGCACAGATACGCAGTATTTT.

The chain joins TRBV19 to TRBJ2-6; 7 bases fit TRBD1. With V trimmed by 7 bases and J by 0 bases, 6 bases remained unmatched. The CDR3 has 16 residues. Germline V CDR1 and CDR2: LNHDA, SQIVND (reference sequence). For the CDR3, the DNA is TGTGCCAGTAACCCGGGACAGATCTCTGGGGCCAACGTCCTGACTTTC. Its translation: CASNPGQISGANVLTF.

V and J are TRBV2 and TRBJ2-6; 8 bases fit TRBD1. Unmatched junction bases numbered 3, after V lost 2 bases and J lost 0 bases. CDR3 length equals 17 residues. Germline loops: CDR1 SNHLY, CDR2 FYNNEI. CDR3 sequence: CASSEPQGDSGANVLTF. CDR3 nucleotide sequence: TGTGCCAGCAGTGAACCACAGGGGGACTCTGGGGCCAACGTCCTGACTTTC.

The J gene is TRBJ2-2, the V gene TRBV29-1; D uncertain. The germline V gene has CDR1 SQVTM and CDR2 ANQGSEA. The CDR3 is made up of 13 amino acids. V was clipped by 0 bases and J by 4 bases, with 6 bases between them. CDR3 amino acids: CSVEDLFTGELFF. In nucleotides, the CDR3 is TGCAGCGTTGAAGACTTGTTCACCGGGGAGCTGTTTTTT.

The V and J genes are TRBV29-1 and TRBJ1-2; a possible D gene is TRBD1 (5 bases). V was trimmed by 6 bases and J by 8 bases, leaving 16 bases between them. The V gene's germline CDR1 is SQVTM and CDR2 ANQGSEA. CDR3 length: 12 residues. The CDR3, as DNA: TGCAGCGTCGCCCAAGGGGCGGAGGGCTACACCTTC. Residues: CSVAQGAEGYTF.

The chain's CDR3 is CASRRGQNGYTF. In DNA, the CDR3 is TGTGCCAGTAGACGAGGGCAAAACGGCTACACCTTC. This rearrangement joins TRBV19 to TRBJ1-2; D gene unclear. Trimming removed 6 bases at V and 8 bases at J, with 13 bases between. The CDR3 has 12 residues. Germline V gene lookup returns CDR1 LNHDA and CDR2 SQIVND (reference sequence).

The rearrangement uses TRBV29-1 and TRBJ2-7; D may be TRBD1 (7 bases). V lost 5 bases, J lost 2 bases, and 13 bases lay in between. The CDR3 has 13 residues. From germline, CDR1 is SQVTM and CDR2 ANQGSEA. The CDR3, as DNA: TGCAGCGTTCAGGGGGGCTCAACCTACGAGCAGTACTTC. It specifies CSVQGGSTYEQYF.

This chain connects TRBV11-2 to TRBJ2-3, with D tentatively TRBD2 (7 bases). CDR3 length: 15 residues. The germline V gene has CDR1 SGHAT and CDR2 FQNNGV. V was shortened by 3 bases and J by 5 bases, with 15 bases between the two germline ends. The CDR3, as DNA: TGTGCCAGCAGCTTGCGAAGGGGGGGCCAAGATACGCAGTATTTT. It is translated as CASSLRRGGQDTQYF.

The chain carries TRBV6-9 and TRBJ2-1, with D unclear. This CDR3 contains 13 residues. CDR1 and CDR2 (germline): MNHGY, SVAAGI. Between the trimmed V and J ends, which lost 6 bases and 6 bases, there was a span of 12 bases. DNA for the CDR3: TGTGCCAGCAGGACGCAGGCCCTCAATGAGCAGTTCTTC. This codes for CASRTQALNEQFF.

The chain is built from TRBV15 and TRBJ2-5; maybe TRBD2 (6 bases). This CDR3 has 15 residues. Germline V gives CDR1 LNHNV, CDR2 YYDKDF (reference sequence). Trimming removed 1 base at V and 5 bases at J, with 14 bases between. The CDR3 DNA reads as TGTGCCACCAGCAGAGTTCCTGCTGGAGGGGAGACCCAGTACTTC. It codes for CATSRVPAGGETQYF.

In this sample, this clone turned up a few times. The CDR3 here is CASSVAVGNYGYTF. CDR3 sequence (DNA): TGTGCCAGCAGCGTAGCGGTAGGGAACTATGGCTACACCTTC. The V call is TRBV9, the J call TRBJ1-2, with unresolved D. This CDR3 comprises 14 residues. The germline V gene encodes CDR1 SGDLS and CDR2 YYNGEE. The V end lost 0 bases, the J end lost 2 bases, and 8 bases lay between the germline ends.